Included here is one T cell receptor beta chain sequence, with context. This sample was taken from a study of shared T cell receptors in the human thymus. Germline V gives CDR1 MNHEY, CDR2 SMNVEV (reference sequence). This CDR3 region has 17 residues. Unmatched junction bases numbered 5, after V lost 4 bases and J lost 2 bases. Profiling relied on immunoSEQ multiplex PCR, and the TCRdb table lists in-frame clones only, not all of them. The table has hundreds of thousands of clones, 80% to 90% seen once; the top ten hold over 0.008%. This sample was also put to use in a study of human thymus T cells. That source adds: Related research described strongly overlapping thymic repertoires in unrelated people.

This TCR came from a boy under two years old with a congenital heart defect. V is TRBV27 and J is TRBJ2-1; 13 bases are a match to TRBD2. The sequenced sample consisted of thymocytes. The chain's CDR3 is CASSSPGLAGTYNEQFF. CDR3 nucleotide sequence: TGTGCCAGCAGTTCCCCGGGACTAGCGGGAACCTACAATGAGCAGTTCTTC.